These 32 T cell receptor beta chains originate from one sample sequenced in a study of control samples from healthy donors and cancer patients. TCRdb's copy holds only in-frame clones and misses some; the assay was immunoSEQ multiplex PCR. The repertoire holds 90,000 or so clones, with approximately 80% as singletons. Sequencing was done on a sample of blood. All receptors derive from a man under 40 in good health.

This chain joins TRBV2 and TRBJ2-1; no clear D gene. The CDR3 totals 11 residues. Germline V gene lookup returns CDR1 SNHLY and CDR2 FYNNEI. V dropped 8 bases and J dropped 10 bases, with 12 bases sitting between them. This CDR3 reads CASGIGIEQFF. CDR3 bases: TGTGCCAGCGGCATAGGGATAGAGCAGTTCTTC.

The chain is built from TRBV7-3 and TRBJ2-1; 8 bases agree with TRBD1. Germline loops: CDR1 SGHTA, CDR2 FQGTGA. CDR3 length: 15 amino acids. The V segment lost 1 base and the J segment 5 bases; nucleotides outside the gene matches: 4. For the CDR3, the DNA is TGTGCCAGCAGCTTAATACAGGGGGATAACAATGAGCAGTTCTTC. Translated, it gives CASSLIQGDNNEQFF.

This clone was observed once. The chain's CDR3 is CASMDRGNTGELFF. DNA of the CDR3: TGTGCCAGCATGGACAGGGGAAACACCGGGGAGCTGTTTTTT. The chain has TRBV28 and TRBJ2-2, with 9 bases matching TRBD1. The CDR3 is made up of 14 amino acids. V trimming: 7 bases; J trimming: 2 bases; junction bases outside the gene matches: 2. In germline, CDR1 is MDHEN, CDR2 SYDVKM.

The chain combines TRBV5-1 with TRBJ1-1; tentatively, D is TRBD1 (5 bases). The V and J ends lost 4 bases and 6 bases respectively, with 13 bases between them. The CDR3 has 13 amino acids. The V gene's germline CDR1 is SGHRS and CDR2 YFSETQ. CDR3 DNA: TGCGCCAGCAGCGCCGGCATGGGGGCTGAAGCTTTCTTT. Translating it yields CASSAGMGAEAFF.

The CDR3 DNA reads TGTGCCAGCAGCTTGGATGGACAGGGAAATGAAAAACTGTTTTTT. Its protein product is CASSLDGQGNEKLFF. The chain combines TRBV5-6 with TRBJ1-4, with 8 bases matching TRBD1. Losses at the gene ends were 0 bases for V and 5 bases for J; bases not matched to a gene: 3. Germline V gene lookup returns CDR1 SGHDT and CDR2 YYEEEE. The CDR3 is 15 amino acids.

The chain links TRBV7-8 to TRBJ2-7; TRBD2 is a possible D gene (6 bases). Per germline, CDR1 SGHVS and CDR2 FQNEAQ. The CDR3 is 15 amino acids. The V end lost 5 bases, the J end lost 1 base, and 15 bases lay between the germline ends. The CDR3 loop reads CASSVGTGGSYEQYF. In DNA form, the CDR3 reads TGTGCCAGCAGCGTTGGGACTGGAGGTTCCTACGAGCAGTACTTC.

The chain carries TRBV19 and TRBJ1-1, with 9 nucleotides matching TRBD1. Germline trimming cut 5 bases from V and 5 bases from J; bases unmatched to any gene: 6. There are 14 residues in the CDR3. CDR1 LNHDA and CDR2 SQIVND come from the germline V gene (reference sequence). In DNA, the CDR3 is TGTGCCAGTAGTTTCGGGACAGGGAAAACTGAAGCTTTCTTT. Protein sequence: CASSFGTGKTEAFF. The full variable domain, rest sourced from reference TRBV19 and TRBJ1-1, is DGGITQSPKYLFRKEGQNVTLSCEQNLNHDAMYWYRQDPGQGLRLIYYSQIVNDFQKGDIAEGYSVSREKKESFPLTVTSAQKNPTAFYLCASSFGTGKTEAFFGQGTRLTVV.

The chain couples TRBV7-7 to TRBJ2-3, with 7 bases identical to TRBD2. Germline trimming cut 5 bases from V and 1 base from J; bases unmatched to any gene: 6. CDR3 length: 15 residues. Germline V CDR1 and CDR2: SSHAT, FNYEAQ (reference sequence). The DNA for the CDR3 is TGTGCCAGCAGCCCTGCAACTAGCGGCACAGATACGCAGTATTTT. Its translation is CASSPATSGTDTQYF.

The rearrangement links TRBV27 to TRBJ2-1; D is possibly TRBD1 (6 bases). V lost 6 bases and J 2 bases, leaving 17 bases between the germline ends. Looked up from germline, CDR1 is MNHEY and CDR2 is SMNVEV (reference sequence). The CDR3 is 16 amino acids. CDR3 coding DNA: TGTGCCAGCAGCCTTATAGACAGGAGAGCCTACAATGAGCAGTTCTTC. Translated, it gives CASSLIDRRAYNEQFF.

J is TRBJ2-3 and V is TRBV5-8, with D possibly called TRBD1 or TRBD2 (6 bases each). CDR3 length equals 15 residues. V was cut by 0 bases and J by 0 bases, with 8 bases left in between. Germline CDR1 is SGHTS and CDR2 is YDEGEE. The CDR3 sequence: CASSLAGASTDTQYF. The CDR3 nucleotides read TGTGCCAGCAGCTTGGCGGGGGCCAGCACAGATACGCAGTATTTT.

The V gene is TRBV24-1, the J gene TRBJ2-5; D call uncertain. The V gene's germline CDR1 is KGHDR and CDR2 SFDVKD. V was pared by 2 bases and J by 4 bases, with 10 bases between. This CDR3 has 14 amino acids. The CDR3 protein is CATSDSVSGETQYF. The DNA for the CDR3 is TGTGCCACCAGTGATTCGGTGTCCGGAGAGACCCAGTACTTC.

The rearrangement links TRBV2 to TRBJ2-3; TRBD2 aligns across 14 bases. The CDR3 is 18 amino acids. V shed 4 bases and J 0 bases; nucleotides not matched to a gene: 6. The germline V gene has CDR1 SNHLY and CDR2 FYNNEI. CDR3 nucleotides: TGTGCCAGCAGTGGGACTAGCGGGGGGTCGAGAAGCACAGATACGCAGTATTTT. Protein sequence: CASSGTSGGSRSTDTQYF. Full variable domain (outside the CDR3, taken from reference TRBV2 and TRBJ2-3): EPEVTQTPSHQVTQMGQEVILRCVPISNHLYFYWYRQILGQKVEFLVSFYNNEISEKSEIFDDQFSVERPDGSNFTLKIRSTKLEDSAMYFCASSGTSGGSRSTDTQYFGPGTRLTVL.

This rearrangement joins TRBV19 to TRBJ2-4; 9 nucleotides align to TRBD1. This CDR3 spans 15 amino acids. The J segment lost 8 bases and the V segment lost 2 bases, leaving 7 bases of the junction unmatched. In germline, CDR1 is LNHDA, CDR2 SQIVND (reference sequence). DNA for the CDR3: TGTGCCAGTAGTATAAACAGGGGGCAATCTGACATTCAGTACTTC. It codes for CASSINRGQSDIQYF.

This chain uses TRBV5-1 with TRBJ2-7; 10 bases agree with TRBD2. The V gene's germline CDR1 is SGHRS and CDR2 YFSETQ. The CDR3 is made up of 14 amino acids. V shed 4 bases and J 6 bases; nucleotides not matched to a gene: 7. CDR3: CASSGERGGLEQYF. For the CDR3, the DNA is TGCGCCAGCAGCGGGGAGCGGGGGGGCCTCGAGCAGTACTTC. Together with reference TRBV5-1 and TRBJ2-7, the CDR3 gives the full variable domain: KAGVTQTPRYLIKTRGQQVTLSCSPISGHRSVSWYQQTPGQGLQFLFEYFSETQRNKGNFPGRFSGRQFSNSRSEMNVSTLELGDSALYLCASSGERGGLEQYFGPGTRLTVT.

CDR3 DNA: TGTGCCAGCAGTTCCTGGGACGGGGGGGGCTATGGCTACACCTTC. Its protein product is CASSSWDGGGYGYTF. V usage is TRBV6-6 and J usage is TRBJ1-2, with D maybe TRBD1 (5 bases). The V end was cut by 4 bases, the J end by 4 bases, with 16 bases between. CDR3 length: 15 amino acids. Germline CDR1 reads MNHNY; CDR2 reads SVGAGI (reference sequence).

V usage is TRBV6-5 and J usage is TRBJ1-3, with 7 positions matching TRBD1. Germline CDR1 is MNHEY and CDR2 is SVGAGI. V gave up 7 bases and J gave up 5 bases; unmatched junction bases: 5. The CDR3 has 13 amino acids. The CDR3 sequence is CASIPGGRNTIYF. CDR3 nucleotide sequence: TGTGCCAGCATTCCAGGGGGTCGAAACACCATATATTTT.

This clone was seen a single time. The chain combines TRBV5-5 with TRBJ2-7; 8 bases are a match to TRBD1. There are 14 residues in the CDR3. The J segment lost 3 bases and the V segment lost 6 bases, leaving 8 bases of the junction unmatched. Germline lookup yields CDR1 SGHKS and CDR2 YYEKEE (reference sequence). CDR3 DNA sequence: TGTGCCAGCACCCCCGGGACAGGCGACTACGAGCAGTACTTC. Protein: CASTPGTGDYEQYF.

This chain uses TRBV12-5 with TRBJ2-5; D is uncertain. CDR3 length equals 11 residues. Per the germline V gene, CDR1 is LGHNT and CDR2 is FRNRAP. With 5 bases removed from V and 4 bases from J, the gap between germline ends came to 5 bases. CDR3 in DNA: TGTGCTAGTGGTGCCCTAGAGACCCAGTACTTC. Residues: CASGALETQYF.

This sequence joins TRBV3-1 (or the pseudogene TRBV3-2) and TRBJ2-7, with 7 bases that match TRBD2. The CDR3 is 16 residues long. J lost 2 bases, V lost 1 base, and 8 bases had no gene match. Germline CDR1 and CDR2: LGHDT and YNNKEL (reference sequence). The CDR3 coding sequence is TGTGCCAGCAGCCAAGTTACGGCTAGCGGTACCTACGAGCAGTACTTC. It yields the protein CASSQVTASGTYEQYF.

The J gene is TRBJ2-5, the V gene TRBV6-2 or TRBV6-3; TRBD2 matches at 8 bases. Germline V gives CDR1 MNHEY, CDR2 SVGEGT. The CDR3 runs to 17 residues. The V and J ends lost 0 bases and 4 bases, in that order; junction bases with no gene match: 10. The DNA of the CDR3 is TGTGCCAGCAGTTACTCTTCCCCCGGGACTAGAGGAGAGACCCAGTACTTC. This codes for CASSYSSPGTRGETQYF.

The J gene is TRBJ1-1, the V gene TRBV28; a possible D gene is TRBD1 (6 bases). V lost 5 bases and J 4 bases, leaving 14 bases between the germline ends. Germline V gene lookup returns CDR1 MDHEN and CDR2 SYDVKM. This CDR3 has 14 residues. Here the CDR3 DNA reads TGTGCCAGCAGTGATACAGGGTCCGGCACTGAAGCTTTCTTT. Amino acids: CASSDTGSGTEAFF.

The gene calls are TRBV11-2 and TRBJ2-7, with D perhaps TRBD2 (7 bases). This CDR3 is built from 15 residues. CDR1 is SGHAT, CDR2 FQNNGV, per germline. V dropped 1 base and J dropped 2 bases, with 12 bases sitting between them. CDR3 protein: CASSLVAGGPYEQYF. CDR3 DNA: TGTGCCAGCAGCTTAGTAGCCGGGGGGCCCTACGAGCAGTACTTC.

The chain carries TRBV10-3 and TRBJ2-7; tentative D call: TRBD1 (6 bases). Per the germline V gene, CDR1 is ENHRY and CDR2 is SYGVKD. Between the trimmed V and J ends, which lost 0 bases and 1 base, there was a span of 7 bases. The CDR3 is 14 amino acids. CDR3 loop: CAISESGASYEQYF. CDR3 nucleotides: TGTGCCATCAGTGAGTCGGGGGCTTCCTACGAGCAGTACTTC.

In nucleotides, the CDR3 is TGTGCCAGCAGCTACGAAGTGGGACGCTCCTACGAGCAGTACTTC. It codes for CASSYEVGRSYEQYF. This chain connects TRBV5-6 to TRBJ2-7; D may match TRBD1 or TRBD2 (5 bases each). CDR1 is SGHDT, CDR2 YYEEEE, per germline. The CDR3 consists of 15 residues. The V gene lost 3 bases and the J gene lost 0 bases, with 13 bases spanning the gap.

The chain couples TRBV13 to TRBJ1-1, with D hard to call. The ends were cut back, 3 bases at V and 0 bases at J, with 11 bases in the middle. Germline V CDR1 and CDR2: PRHDT, FYEKMQ (reference sequence). This CDR3 has 15 amino acids. CDR3 amino acids: CASSFFTRMNTEAFF. The DNA for the CDR3 is TGTGCCAGCAGCTTTTTTACCAGGATGAACACTGAAGCTTTCTTT.

The chain joins TRBV5-4 to TRBJ2-1, with TRBD1 identical over 9 bases. The CDR3 contains 15 residues. V shed 3 bases and J 2 bases; nucleotides not matched to a gene: 3. Germline V gives CDR1 SGHNT, CDR2 YYREEE (reference sequence). CDR3 sequence: CASSSRDRAYNEQFF. CDR3 DNA sequence: TGTGCCAGCAGCTCCCGGGACAGGGCCTACAATGAGCAGTTCTTC.

The CDR3 DNA is TGTGCCAGCACCCCGAGCGGGTGGGCAGATACGCAGTATTTT. Protein: CASTPSGWADTQYF. The chain recombines TRBV6-5 with TRBJ2-3, with D maybe TRBD2 (6 bases). V lost 7 bases to trimming and J lost 4 bases, with 15 bases between them. Germline values: CDR1 MNHEY, CDR2 SVGAGI. CDR3 length: 14 amino acids.

V is TRBV9 and J is TRBJ2-2; no clear D. This CDR3 is built from 16 residues. Germline CDR1 is SGDLS and CDR2 is YYNGEE. The V and J ends lost 0 bases and 1 base respectively, with 10 bases between them. The CDR3 DNA is TGTGCCAGCAGCGTAGCAGTGGGTAGGAACACCGGGGAGCTGTTTTTT. This translates into CASSVAVGRNTGELFF.

J is TRBJ1-3 and V is TRBV6-1; D is possibly TRBD1 (5 bases). Per the germline V gene, CDR1 is MNHNS and CDR2 is SASEGT. This CDR3 is built from 16 residues. V was pared by 4 bases and J by 0 bases, with 13 bases between. The CDR3 bases are TGTGCCAGCAGTGTTCAGCCGGGGGACTCTGGAAACACCATATATTTT. This translates into CASSVQPGDSGNTIYF.

This clone occurred once. The CDR3 here is CASSLEGRENTEAFF. The DNA for the CDR3 is TGCGCCAGCAGCTTGGAAGGCAGGGAGAACACTGAAGCTTTCTTT. The chain links TRBV5-1 to TRBJ1-1; TRBD1 is a possible D gene (5 bases). The V gene lost 0 bases and the J gene lost 1 base, with 10 bases spanning the gap. The CDR3 runs to 15 residues. Germline V CDR1 and CDR2: SGHRS, YFSETQ.

The CDR3 nucleotides read TGTGCCAGCAGCTTGGTTAGGGTGCTATACTATGGCTACACCTTC. Translating gives CASSLVRVLYYGYTF. This chain joins TRBV7-2 and TRBJ1-2; the D is unclear. The ends were cut back, 3 bases at V and 3 bases at J, with 14 bases in the middle. The germline gives CDR1 SGHTA, CDR2 FQGNSA. The CDR3 is made up of 15 amino acids.

The chain has TRBV2 and TRBJ2-2; TRBD1 matches 9 bases. Looked up from germline, CDR1 is SNHLY and CDR2 is FYNNEI. After removal of 5 bases from V and 5 bases from J, the junction contained 9 bases not matched to a gene. The CDR3 runs to 16 residues. In DNA, the CDR3 is TGTGCCAGCAGTAGACCTGGACAGGGGAAAACCGGGGAGCTGTTTTTT. Translated: CASSRPGQGKTGELFF. The variable domain in full, with the rest retrieved from reference TRBV2 and TRBJ2-2, is EPEVTQTPSHQVTQMGQEVILRCVPISNHLYFYWYRQILGQKVEFLVSFYNNEISEKSEIFDDQFSVERPDGSNFTLKIRSTKLEDSAMYFCASSRPGQGKTGELFFGEGSRLTVL.